The 32 T cell receptor beta chains below all came from one sample that was sequenced in a study of response to subunit inactivated influenza vaccine. TCRdb reprocessed the RT-PCR reads via MiXCR and lists one record per CDR3 protein. The table records about 780,000 distinct CDR3 sequences, around a sixth of them present only once. Sample: PBMCs from blood, taken less than 6 days after vaccination. The receptors derive from a man aged 50-60 years who received an inactivated influenza vaccine.

In this sample, this clonotype turned up many times. The rearrangement links TRBV20-1 to TRBJ2-2, with 15 bases fitting TRBD2. Germline V lookup: CDR1 DFQATT, CDR2 SNEGSKA (reference sequence). CDR3 size: 14 residues. V was pared by 3 bases and J by 13 bases, with 6 bases of the junction left unmatched. CDR3 sequence: CSASPPGLAGGLFF. In nucleotides, the CDR3 is TGCAGTGCTAGCCCCCCGGGACTAGCGGGAGGGCTGTTTTTT.

This chain uses TRBV6-5 with TRBJ1-2, with a weak D call TRBD1 (5 bases). Germline V gene sequence: CDR1 MNHEY, CDR2 SVGAGI. V lost 0 bases to trimming and J lost 3 bases, with 5 bases between them. The CDR3 totals 13 residues. The chain's CDR3 is CASSYSQDYGYTF. The CDR3 DNA is TGTGCCAGCAGTTACTCACAGGACTATGGCTACACCTTC.

This clonotype was seen more than once but under ten times. The chain recombines TRBV4-3 with TRBJ2-7, with TRBD2 as a possible D gene (6 bases). Trimming took off 0 bases at V and 6 bases at J, with 12 bases between the two ends. CDR1 is LGHNA and CDR2 is YSLEER in the germline V gene. The CDR3 is made up of 14 amino acids. The CDR3 here is CASSQDLAVSEQYF. The CDR3 region has the DNA TGCGCCAGCAGCCAAGATTTAGCGGTAAGCGAGCAGTACTTC.

This clonotype was detected a few times. The chain employs TRBV7-9 and TRBJ2-5; 7 nucleotides match TRBD1. Germline trimming cut 1 base from V and 14 bases from J; bases unmatched to any gene: 10. The CDR3 covers 13 residues. Looked up from germline, CDR1 is SEHNR and CDR2 is FQNEAQ (reference sequence). The CDR3 DNA is TGTGCCAGCAGCTTAGTTTGGCCGGGACAGCTCTACTTC. It specifies CASSLVWPGQLYF.

The rearrangement links TRBV28 to TRBJ1-6; unclear D gene. The CDR3 runs to 12 residues. Per the germline V gene, CDR1 is MDHEN and CDR2 is SYDVKM. V dropped 6 bases and J dropped 4 bases, with 4 bases sitting between them. CDR3 coding DNA: TGTGCCAGCAGGGAATATAATTCACCCCTCCACTTT. As protein: CASREYNSPLHF.

The chain links TRBV6-5 to TRBJ2-7, with TRBD2 identical over 9 bases. The CDR3 length is 17 residues. J gave up 0 bases and V 2 bases, and 8 bases lay outside the gene matches. From germline, CDR1 is MNHEY and CDR2 SVGAGI. The CDR3 sequence is CASSYEKSSGVSYEQYF. Written as DNA, the CDR3 is TGTGCCAGCAGTTACGAAAAGTCTAGCGGGGTCTCCTACGAGCAGTACTTC.

The rearrangement uses TRBV29-1 and TRBJ2-7; 10 bases line up with TRBD2. The CDR3 totals 16 residues. In germline, CDR1 is SQVTM, CDR2 ANQGSEA. V trimming: 7 bases; J trimming: 0 bases; junction bases outside the gene matches: 12. In DNA form, the CDR3 reads TGCAGCGCGGGCGGGGGTAGCGGGAGGACCTCCTACGAGCAGTACTTC. Translated, it gives CSAGGGSGRTSYEQYF.

This clonotype has a handful of counts. V and J are TRBV27 and TRBJ2-3, with D maybe TRBD2 (5 bases). The CDR3 covers 16 residues. The V and J ends lost 3 bases and 5 bases respectively, with 18 bases between them. In germline, CDR1 is MNHEY, CDR2 SMNVEV (reference sequence). The CDR3 here is CASSFKVTPRGDTQYF. The DNA of the CDR3 is TGTGCCAGCAGTTTTAAAGTAACGCCTCGGGGAGATACGCAGTATTTT.

The chain uses TRBV3-1 and TRBJ2-3; possibly TRBD2 for D (6 bases). V was clipped by 0 bases and J by 1 base, with 11 bases between them. Germline loops: CDR1 LGHDT, CDR2 YNNKEL (reference sequence). This CDR3 is 16 amino acids long. The CDR3 nucleotides read TGTGCCAGCAGCCAAGATATTAGCGGCCGCACAGATACGCAGTATTTT. Residues: CASSQDISGRTDTQYF.

The gene calls are TRBV5-1 and TRBJ1-2; 9 positions match TRBD1. Germline lookup yields CDR1 SGHRS and CDR2 YFSETQ. Unmatched junction bases numbered 4, after V lost 3 bases and J lost 4 bases. The CDR3 has 14 amino acids. The CDR3 reads CASSYPGQGYGYTF. The CDR3, as DNA: TGCGCCAGCAGCTATCCGGGACAGGGCTATGGCTACACCTTC.

This clonotype was counted between two and nine times. The chain combines TRBV10-3 with TRBJ2-1; perhaps TRBD2 as D (6 bases). CDR1 ENHRY and CDR2 SYGVKD come from the germline V gene. The CDR3 is 15 residues long. Trimming took off 11 bases at V and 6 bases at J, with 23 bases between the two ends. CDR3 nucleotides: TGTGCCTCTACTCGTTGGGGGGTAGAATCCAATGAGCAGTTCTTC. Encoded protein: CASTRWGVESNEQFF.

The chain employs TRBV7-9 and TRBJ2-5; the match to TRBD1 covers 11 bases. The germline gives CDR1 SEHNR, CDR2 FQNEAQ (reference sequence). The CDR3 has 16 amino acids. The V and J ends lost 5 bases and 3 bases, in that order; junction bases with no gene match: 8. CDR3 sequence (DNA): TGTGCCAGCAGCAGAGGACAGGGGGCGAGAGAAGAGACCCAGTACTTC. This codes for CASSRGQGAREETQYF.

In this sample, this clonotype turned up a few times. The chain employs TRBV20-1 and TRBJ2-1; D might be TRBD2 (7 bases). Germline V gene sequence: CDR1 DFQATT, CDR2 SNEGSKA (reference sequence). Trimming left V 5 bases short and J 6 bases short, with 17 bases between. The CDR3 contains 14 residues. The CDR3 region is CSAPKGEGGNEQFF. In DNA, the CDR3 is TGCAGTGCTCCTAAGGGGGAGGGTGGCAATGAGCAGTTCTTC.

The chain recombines TRBV27 with TRBJ2-1; 14 bases fit TRBD2. V lost 8 bases to trimming and J lost 0 bases; unmatched junction nucleotides: 3. The germline CDR1 and CDR2 sequences are MNHEY and SMNVEV (reference sequence). This CDR3 is built from 16 residues. The CDR3, as DNA: TGTGCCAGCGGGACTAGCGGGGGACCCTCCTACAATGAGCAGTTCTTC. Encoded protein: CASGTSGGPSYNEQFF.

The chain links TRBV12-3 or TRBV12-4 to TRBJ1-3; D unclear. The CDR3 length is 15 residues. The V end was cut by 6 bases, the J end by 0 bases, with 12 bases between. CDR3 bases: TGTGCCAGCAGCCGCGGGCTGAGCTCTGGAAACACCATATATTTT. This sequence encodes CASSRGLSSGNTIYF.

The V gene is TRBV4-1, the J gene TRBJ2-7, with D possibly matching TRBD2 (6 bases). Trimming removed 0 bases from V and 2 bases from J, with 14 bases in between. Per the germline V gene, CDR1 is MGHRA and CDR2 is YSYEKL. This CDR3 comprises 16 residues. CDR3 in DNA: TGCGCCAGCAGCCAAGATGTCGGGAGTGCGGCCTACGAGCAGTACTTC. Protein product: CASSQDVGSAAYEQYF.

This clonotype was recorded at least ten times. The gene calls are TRBV7-9 and TRBJ1-6, with D unresolved. Germline values: CDR1 SEHNR, CDR2 FQNEAQ (reference sequence). V shed 6 bases and J shed 8 bases, with 8 bases lying between them. The CDR3 contains 12 residues. CDR3 sequence reads: CASSLGDSPLHF. CDR3 coding DNA: TGTGCCAGCAGTTTGGGAGATTCACCCCTCCACTTT.

This rearrangement joins TRBV20-1 to TRBJ2-7; D uncertain. Per germline, CDR1 DFQATT and CDR2 SNEGSKA (reference sequence). Trimming took off 6 bases at V and 0 bases at J, with 15 bases between the two ends. The CDR3 loop spans 14 amino acids. This chain's CDR3 is CSAPQAPSSYEQYF. As DNA, the CDR3 is TGCAGTGCCCCCCAAGCGCCCAGCTCCTACGAGCAGTACTTC.

V is TRBV3-1 and J is TRBJ2-4, with a tentative D call TRBD2 (6 bases). Germline V lookup: CDR1 LGHDT, CDR2 YNNKEL (reference sequence). CDR3 length: 16 amino acids. V was clipped by 1 base and J by 4 bases, with 14 bases between them. CDR3 DNA: TGTGCCAGCAGCCAAGCAGTGGCGGGGATAAAAAACATTCAGTACTTC. Its translation: CASSQAVAGIKNIQYF. The full variable domain, with the rest looked up from reference TRBV3-1 and TRBJ2-4, is DTAVSQTPKYLVTQMGNDKSIKCEQNLGHDTMYWYKQDSKKFLKIMFSYNNKELIINETVPNRFSPKSPDKAHLNLHINSLELGDSAVYFCASSQAVAGIKNIQYFGAGTRLSVL.

V usage is TRBV5-1 and J usage is TRBJ2-3; 8 nucleotides align to TRBD2. Germline V gene sequence: CDR1 SGHRS, CDR2 YFSETQ. V was pared by 4 bases and J by 7 bases, with 14 bases of the junction left unmatched. CDR3 length: 16 residues. The CDR3 region is CASSASGTRGGNTQYF. CDR3 sequence (DNA): TGCGCCAGCAGCGCTTCCGGGACCCGCGGGGGGAATACGCAGTATTTT.

This clonotype was seen many times. The chain couples TRBV29-1 to TRBJ2-6; D is possibly TRBD1 (6 bases). V gave up 6 bases and J gave up 3 bases, with 15 bases separating them. CDR3 size: 15 residues. Per the germline V gene, CDR1 is SQVTM and CDR2 is ANQGSEA. The CDR3 spells CSVDLQGIGANVLTF. The CDR3 DNA is TGCAGCGTAGACCTTCAGGGGATTGGGGCCAACGTCCTGACTTTC.

This clonotype was detected a few times. The chain carries TRBV9 and TRBJ2-3; 9 nucleotides match TRBD1. The trim removed 3 bases at V and 4 bases at J, leaving 6 bases unmatched. The CDR3 is 15 residues long. The germline V gene encodes CDR1 SGDLS and CDR2 YYNGEE. DNA of the CDR3: TGTGCCAGCAGCGCCGACGGGACAGGGTCAGATACGCAGTATTTT. Translated: CASSADGTGSDTQYF.

For this clonotype: The germline gene is not matched at one end of the junction; a read error may be the cause. This chain connects TRBV7-9 to TRBJ2-3, with TRBD2 matching over 9 bases. This CDR3 contains 15 residues. The germline V gene has CDR1 SEHNR and CDR2 FQNEAQ (reference sequence). The CDR3 loop reads CASSLPSGNTDTQYF. The CDR3, as DNA: TGCGCCAGCAGCTTGCCTAGCGGGAACACAGATACGCAGTATTTT.

This clonotype occurred a few times. The rearrangement joins TRBV5-5 to TRBJ1-1, with 7 nucleotides matching TRBD1. Germline CDR1 reads SGHKS; CDR2 reads YYEKEE (reference sequence). CDR3 length: 14 residues. With V trimmed by 4 bases and J by 6 bases, 9 bases remained unmatched. The CDR3 loop reads CASSTDPQGAEAFF. In nucleotides, the CDR3 is TGTGCCAGCAGCACCGACCCCCAGGGGGCTGAAGCTTTCTTT.

This clonotype showed up just a few times. This sequence joins TRBV4-3 and TRBJ2-3, with 10 bases identical to TRBD2. The CDR3 has 15 residues. Germline V CDR1 and CDR2: LGHNA, YSLEER. Trimming took 4 bases from V and 7 from J; bases not matched to a gene: 8. The CDR3 sequence: CASSPQREGKNTQYF. The CDR3 coding sequence is TGCGCCAGCAGCCCCCAGCGGGAGGGGAAAAATACGCAGTATTTT.

The chain carries TRBV9 and TRBJ2-2, with 9 positions matching TRBD1. The germline gives CDR1 SGDLS, CDR2 YYNGEE. V lost 2 bases to trimming and J lost 6 bases; unmatched junction nucleotides: 5. The CDR3 sequence is 15 residues long. The CDR3 reads CASSVGTGLSGELFF. The CDR3 DNA reads TGTGCCAGCAGCGTCGGGACAGGGCTGTCCGGGGAGCTGTTTTTT.

This clonotype was recorded a few times. The chain carries TRBV4-2 and TRBJ1-1; no clear D gene. This CDR3 comprises 13 residues. The V end lost 4 bases, the J end lost 5 bases, and 11 bases lay between the germline ends. Germline-derived CDR1 and CDR2 are LGHNA and YNFKEQ. The CDR3 protein is CASSPGSGTEAFF. DNA for the CDR3: TGTGCCAGCAGCCCCGGGAGTGGTACTGAAGCTTTCTTT.

J is TRBJ1-5 and V is TRBV4-3; D remains unclear. V was clipped by 4 bases and J by 4 bases, with 8 bases between them. Germline lookup yields CDR1 LGHNA and CDR2 YSLEER. This CDR3 region has 13 residues. This CDR3 reads CASSRLRNQPQHF. CDR3 DNA sequence: TGCGCCAGCAGCCGCTTGCGTAATCAGCCCCAGCATTTT.

The chain is built from TRBV13 and TRBJ1-2; perhaps TRBD1 as D (5 bases). Germline CDR1 is PRHDT and CDR2 is FYEKMQ (reference sequence). This CDR3 is built from 16 residues. Trimming removed 0 bases from V and 7 bases from J, with 18 bases in between. Here the CDR3 DNA reads TGTGCCAGCAGCTTAGGTGGGGGATCGTTTTCTGGTGGCTACACCTTC. Its protein product is CASSLGGGSFSGGYTF.

Many counts were recorded for this clonotype. The gene calls are TRBV2 and TRBJ2-1; D is unresolved. The CDR3 has 15 amino acids. Germline values: CDR1 SNHLY, CDR2 FYNNEI. Trimming removed 6 bases at V and 0 bases at J, with 12 bases between. CDR3 amino acids: CASSGDRSSYNEQFF. The DNA for the CDR3 is TGTGCCAGCAGCGGAGACCGTAGCTCCTACAATGAGCAGTTCTTC. The full variable domain, in which reference TRBV2 and TRBJ2-1 provide the parts outside the CDR3, is EPEVTQTPSHQVTQMGQEVILRCVPISNHLYFYWYRQILGQKVEFLVSFYNNEISEKSEIFDDQFSVERPDGSNFTLKIRSTKLEDSAMYFCASSGDRSSYNEQFFGPGTRLTVL.

This clonotype has a handful of counts. The genes are TRBV7-9 and TRBJ1-1, with TRBD1 identical over 9 bases. The CDR3 totals 15 residues. Germline lookup yields CDR1 SEHNR and CDR2 FQNEAQ (reference sequence). With V trimmed by 5 bases and J by 9 bases, 13 bases remained unmatched. CDR3: CASSPRQGEGPQAFF. The DNA for the CDR3 is TGTGCCAGCAGCCCTAGACAGGGGGAGGGCCCTCAAGCTTTCTTT.

This clonotype came up many times. The V gene is TRBV6-5, the J gene TRBJ2-3; 10 positions agree with TRBD2. The CDR3 length is 18 residues. V was clipped by 0 bases and J by 2 bases; unmatched bases: 8. Germline V gene data show CDR1 as MNHEY and CDR2 as SVGAGI. Here the CDR3 reads CASSYSASGSGATDTQYF. The CDR3 DNA reads TGTGCCAGCAGTTACTCCGCTAGCGGGAGTGGTGCCACAGATACGCAGTATTTT.